This T cell receptor beta chain was captured by sequencing in a study of blood T cells in healthy people across ages. A J-beta primer mix and a sample-barcoded 5' primer were used in a second PCR of roughly 7 to 12 cycles. Every molecule of cDNA carried a tag from a template-switch adaptor with 12 random nucleotides. TCRdb reanalysed the 5' RACE reads using MiXCR and keeps one entry per CDR3 protein. The profile shows about 570,000 distinct CDR3 sequences, about 25% of them singletons. There are a few counts of this clonotype. The germline V gene encodes CDR1 SGHTA and CDR2 FQGNSA. J was trimmed by 9 bases and V by 5 bases; bases with no gene match: 17. There are 18 residues in the CDR3.

The chain links TRBV7-2 to TRBJ2-1; 12 nucleotides line up with TRBD2. The sample consisted of blood. This receptor was identified in a woman in her seventies in good health. The CDR3 here is CASSHKRTSGTRVGEQFF. The CDR3 DNA follows: TGTGCCAGCAGCCATAAGCGGACTAGCGGGACCAGGGTTGGTGAGCAGTTCTTC.